Each of the 10 T cell receptor beta chains below was sequenced from the same sample in a study of T cell repertoires in aging, cancer and after chemotherapy. Rearranged V-D-J TRB sequences were amplified with a mixed TRB-A/B primer pool. MiXCR was run by TCRdb on the multiplex PCR reads, yielding one entry per CDR3 protein. The sample carries about 2,200 distinct CDR3 sequences, 45% to 55% recorded once. Peripheral blood genomic DNA, not sorted cells or RNA, was the template. Sequencing was performed on blood. The source of these receptors is a human donor with a blood cancer.

CDR3 in amino acids: CSARSLAGGPETQYF. The CDR3 DNA sequence: TGCAGTGCTAGGTCCCTAGCGGGGGGGCCAGAGACCCAGTACTTC. This rearrangement joins TRBV20-1 to TRBJ2-5; 12 bases line up with TRBD2. The CDR3 loop spans 15 amino acids. The V segment lost 3 bases and the J segment 4 bases; nucleotides outside the gene matches: 6. The germline V gene has CDR1 DFQATT and CDR2 SNEGSKA (reference sequence).

The chain employs TRBV5-6 and TRBJ2-7; D unclear. Trimming pared 5 bases from V and 2 bases from J, leaving 5 bases between. The CDR3 has 11 amino acids. Germline values: CDR1 SGHDT, CDR2 YYEEEE. The DNA for the CDR3 is TGTGCCAGCAGGGGTCCCTACGAGCAGTACTTC. Its protein is CASRGPYEQYF.

This sequence joins TRBV20-1 and TRBJ2-7, with D unclear. The V gene lost 3 bases and the J gene lost 6 bases, with 15 bases spanning the gap. Germline-derived CDR1 and CDR2 are DFQATT and SNEGSKA (reference sequence). The CDR3 extends over 13 amino acids. The CDR3 region has the DNA TGCAGTGCTAGTTCCAATCCGCTCGCCGAGCAGTACTTC. It specifies CSASSNPLAEQYF.

This clonotype was picked up one time. It is likely a read error, because the conserved phenylalanine at the end of the CDR3 is missing. J is TRBJ1-2 and V is TRBV12-3 or TRBV12-4; 9 bases map to TRBD1. This CDR3 contains 16 residues. Trimming cost V 6 bases and J 3 bases; bases outside gene matches: 11. CDR3 protein: CASRSRTGDSYYGYTL. CDR3 nucleotides: TGTGCCAGCAGATCCCGGACAGGGGACAGCTACTATGGCTACACCTTA.

This clonotype was seen only a few times. The chain uses TRBV6-2 or TRBV6-3 and TRBJ2-3; D is uncertain. Deletions cut 7 bases from V and 1 base from J, with 9 bases between. The CDR3 runs 13 residues. The germline CDR1 and CDR2 sequences are MNHEY and SVGEGT. CDR3 loop: CASTKSGTDTQYF. In DNA, the CDR3 is TGTGCCAGCACCAAATCCGGCACAGATACGCAGTATTTT.

This chain links TRBV7-2 with TRBJ1-2, with D possibly being TRBD1 (6 bases). This CDR3 contains 14 residues. Germline lookup yields CDR1 SGHTA and CDR2 FQGNSA. V was shortened by 1 base and J by 0 bases, with 6 bases between the two germline ends. The CDR3 region has the DNA TGTGCCAGCAGCTTAGGGACAGCTAACTATGGCTACACCTTC. Translating it yields CASSLGTANYGYTF. The variable domain in full, with the rest retrieved from reference TRBV7-2 and TRBJ1-2, is GAGVSQSPSNKVTEKGKDVELRCDPISGHTALYWYRQSLGQGLEFLIYFQGNSAPDKSGLPSDRFSAERTGGSVSTLTIQRTQQEDSAVYLCASSLGTANYGYTFGSGTRLTVV.

Turning to this clonotype: The junction does not match germline at one end; this may be a read error. The J gene is TRBJ2-1, the V gene TRBV29-1; D ambiguous. CDR3 length: 15 amino acids. Germline CDR1 is SQVTM and CDR2 is ANQGSEA. The CDR3 sequence: CSVEDLRRSYNEEFF. In DNA, the CDR3 is TGCAGCGTTGAAGATTTAAGACGGTCCTACAATGAGGAGTTCTTC.

This sequence joins TRBV7-6 and TRBJ2-1; no definite D call. Germline V gene sequence: CDR1 SGHVS, CDR2 FNYEAQ. CDR3 size: 14 residues. Trimming shortened V by 5 bases and J by 3 bases, and 11 bases separated the two germline ends. The CDR3 DNA reads as TGTGCCAGCAGCCCGAACTTATTCTACAATGAGCAGTTCTTC. Its protein is CASSPNLFYNEQFF.

The V and J genes are TRBV12-3 or TRBV12-4 and TRBJ1-2; TRBD1 matches at 7 bases. The length of the CDR3 is 13 residues. Unmatched junction bases numbered 8, after V lost 9 bases and J lost 4 bases. The CDR3 DNA reads as TGTGCCAGTGGACAGGCTTCTGGCTATGGCTACACCTTC. This gives the protein CASGQASGYGYTF.

This chain joins TRBV20-1 and TRBJ1-2; perhaps TRBD1 as D (5 bases). This CDR3 is built from 13 residues. Deletions cut 4 bases from V and 2 bases from J, with 11 bases between. CDR1 DFQATT and CDR2 SNEGSKA come from the germline V gene (reference sequence). CDR3 region: CSATRSGNYGYTF. CDR3 nucleotides: TGCAGTGCTACACGTTCAGGGAACTATGGCTACACCTTC.